The T cell receptor (beta chain) under discussion was sequenced for a study of control samples from healthy donors and cancer patients. Germline CDR1 DFQATT, CDR2 SNEGSKA (reference sequence). CDR3 length equals 12 residues. V shed 3 bases, J shed 5 bases, and the junction held 3 bases outside the gene matches. Only in-frame clones appear in the TCRdb table, and some are missing; sequencing was by immunoSEQ multiplex PCR. The sample holds 65,000 to 95,000 clones; about nine tenths are singletons and the top ten take roughly 7%. The J gene is TRBJ2-7, the V gene TRBV20-1; 8 nucleotides agree with TRBD1. The material sequenced was blood. The clonotype comes from a middle-aged man in good health. The CDR3 DNA reads as TGCAGTGCTAGTTACAGGGGGGACGAGCAGTACTTC. It codes for CSASYRGDEQYF.